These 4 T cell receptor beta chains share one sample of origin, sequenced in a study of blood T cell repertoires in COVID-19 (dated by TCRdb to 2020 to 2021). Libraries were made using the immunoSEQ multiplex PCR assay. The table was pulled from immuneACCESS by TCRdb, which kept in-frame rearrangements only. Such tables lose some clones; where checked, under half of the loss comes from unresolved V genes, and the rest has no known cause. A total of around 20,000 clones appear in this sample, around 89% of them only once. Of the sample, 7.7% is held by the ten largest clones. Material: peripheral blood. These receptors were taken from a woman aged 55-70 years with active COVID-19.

The CDR3 nucleotides are TGTGCCAGCAGAAATACAGGGACCTCTCATTACAATGAGCAGTTCTTC. Its translation is CASRNTGTSHYNEQFF. The chain uses TRBV27 and TRBJ2-1; a weak D match, TRBD1 (6 bases). Germline loops: CDR1 MNHEY, CDR2 SMNVEV (reference sequence). The CDR3 loop spans 16 amino acids. V was shortened by 6 bases and J by 4 bases, with 19 bases between the two germline ends.

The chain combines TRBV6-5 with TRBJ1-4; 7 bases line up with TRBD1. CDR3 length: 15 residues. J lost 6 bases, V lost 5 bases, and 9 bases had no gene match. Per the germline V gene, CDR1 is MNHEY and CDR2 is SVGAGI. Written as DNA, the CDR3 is TGTGCCAGCAGTCCTTACAGGGGTAACGATGAAAAACTGTTTTTT. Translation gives CASSPYRGNDEKLFF.

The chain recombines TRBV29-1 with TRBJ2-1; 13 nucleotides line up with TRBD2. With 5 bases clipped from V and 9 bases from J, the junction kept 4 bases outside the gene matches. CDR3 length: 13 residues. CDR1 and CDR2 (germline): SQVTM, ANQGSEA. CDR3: CSVRTSGGGEQFF. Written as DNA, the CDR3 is TGCAGCGTTCGGACTAGCGGGGGCGGTGAGCAGTTCTTC.

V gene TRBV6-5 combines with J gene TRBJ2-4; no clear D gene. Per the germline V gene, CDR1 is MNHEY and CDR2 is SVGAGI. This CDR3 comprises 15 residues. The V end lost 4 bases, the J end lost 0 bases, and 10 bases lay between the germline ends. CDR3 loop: CASSSNSIAKNIQYF. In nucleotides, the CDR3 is TGTGCCAGCAGTTCCAACAGTATAGCCAAAAACATTCAGTACTTC.